This TCR beta chain was sequenced during a study of CD8+CD57+ T cells in acquired aplastic anemia. Study-level information: DNA from sorted CD4+ and CD8+ cells averaged around 3 ug.

Per the germline V gene, CDR1 is SGHKS and CDR2 is YYEKEE (reference sequence). The CDR3 has 11 residues if both end residues are counted. Findings of the study overall: Controls did not differ significantly from patients in CD8+ Simpson's diversity.

A remark on this clonotype: Its target is unknown. The CDR3 end shows no conserved phenylalanine or tryptophan, and so a read error is likely. The DNA is omitted, as the CDR3 cannot be located on it reliably, and the CDR3 follows TCRdb's listing.

Genomic DNA, serving as template, underwent TCR beta VDJ and CDR3 profiling. TCRdb re-called the reads through MiXCR, storing one row per CDR3 protein. The sample yields hundreds of thousands of distinct CDR3 sequences, around 72% seen once. Sample: sorted CD4+, CD8+, or CD8+CD57+ T cells (not recorded which) from PBMCs. This receptor was taken from a human donor in good health, serving as a control. This chain joins TRBV5-5 and TRBJ2-7; the D segment call TRBD1 is taken from the table without a DNA check. The CDR3 spells CASSLRAGTNL.